This T cell receptor (beta chain) was sequenced during a study of blood T cell repertoires in COVID-19. Across the study: The origin of the acute and convalescent COVID-19 samples was the United States, Italy and Spain. PBMCs, B-cell-depleted T cells, or T cells provided the cDNA or gDNA that made up the material.

The CDR3 is 19 residues long. Germline V lookup: CDR1 LGHNA, CDR2 YNFKEQ. V gave up 4 bases and J gave up 3 bases; unmatched junction bases: 15. Per the original data handling: Researchers report that nucleated cell counts were estimated from reference gene primer amplification. TCRdb's table, derived via immunoSEQ multiplex PCR, lists solely in-frame clones and lacks some. The V and J calls and clone size are taken from that table; D and trimming were inferred from the DNA. The repertoire has a few hundred thousand clones, over 65% of them found once; the top ten carry less than 6%. Material for sequencing was peripheral blood. The V and J genes are TRBV4-2 and TRBJ2-3, with 11 positions matching TRBD2. The TCR originated in a man aged 60-69 years who had recovered from COVID-19. Written as DNA, the CDR3 is TGTGCCAGCAGCCCCGGGGCTAGCGGGGGGTCGGCGAGTACAGATACGCAGTATTTT. Amino acid sequence: CASSPGASGGSASTDTQYF.